A single sample is the source of the 17 T cell receptor beta chains below, sequenced in a study of blood T cells in healthy people across ages. The use of a sample-barcoded 5' primer and a J-beta primer mix characterized a second PCR of about 6 to 12 cycles. Each CDR3 protein gets one entry after TCRdb re-called the 5' RACE reads with MiXCR. The table has some 800,000 distinct CDR3 sequences, around a quarter seen once. These data were also filed under a second study, of T cells of mothers and their children.

The sample comprised blood. These TCRs come from a boy aged 5-17 years in good health.

This chain joins TRBV2 and TRBJ1-4, with no clear D. V was shortened by 5 bases and J by 5 bases, with 9 bases between the two germline ends. The CDR3 loop spans 13 amino acids. Germline values: CDR1 SNHLY, CDR2 FYNNEI. The CDR3 DNA is TGTGCCAGCAGTCCGAGCACCAATGAAAAACTGTTTTTT. It yields the protein CASSPSTNEKLFF.

Written as DNA, the CDR3 is TGTGCCAGCAGCTTAGATCTCAGGGGCATTAACGAGCAGTACTTC. The encoded protein is CASSLDLRGINEQYF. This chain joins TRBV11-2 and TRBJ2-5; a weak D match, TRBD1 (6 bases). The DNA end favors TRBJ2-7, so the J call may be wrong. This CDR3 comprises 15 residues. Germline V gene sequence: CDR1 SGHAT, CDR2 FQNNGV.

The rearrangement uses TRBV12-3 or TRBV12-4 and TRBJ1-2; D is unresolved. Trimming took 3 bases from V and 4 from J, leaving 12 bases between them. This CDR3 has 14 residues. The CDR3 sequence is CASSLSQNFYGYTF. CDR3 DNA: TGTGCCAGCAGTTTGAGTCAGAACTTCTATGGCTACACCTTC.

This chain joins TRBV27 and TRBJ2-2, with unresolved D. CDR3 length equals 13 residues. Looked up from germline, CDR1 is MNHEY and CDR2 is SMNVEV (reference sequence). V was clipped by 4 bases and J by 8 bases, with 11 bases between them. DNA for the CDR3: TGTGCCAGCAGTTCATACTGGATTGGGGAGCTGTTTTTT. Translating it yields CASSSYWIGELFF.

J is TRBJ2-7 and V is TRBV29-1, with D perhaps TRBD1 (6 bases). The CDR3 runs to 13 residues. Germline CDR1 SQVTM, CDR2 ANQGSEA. With 6 bases removed from V and 3 bases from J, the gap between germline ends came to 15 bases. As DNA, the CDR3 is TGCAGCGTCCGGACAGCTGGGGGCTACGAGCAGTACTTC. Its translation: CSVRTAGGYEQYF.

This clonotype turned up a few times. This sequence joins TRBV6-5 and TRBJ1-6; D perhaps matches TRBD1 (5 bases). CDR3 length equals 13 residues. Germline CDR1 reads MNHEY; CDR2 reads SVGAGI. V was cut by 0 bases and J by 9 bases, with 6 bases left in between. The CDR3 DNA reads TGTGCCAGCAGTTACTCGGGGCTTTCACCCCTCCACTTT. Amino acids: CASSYSGLSPLHF.

The table lists this clonotype with a few counts. V gene TRBV6-5 combines with J gene TRBJ1-2; no reliable D call. Germline loops: CDR1 MNHEY, CDR2 SVGAGI. The CDR3 consists of 11 residues. CDR3 nucleotides: TGTGCTGCGAGGAAGAACTATGGCTACACCTTC. This gives the protein CAARKNYGYTF.

A few counts support this clonotype. This chain joins TRBV5-6 and TRBJ2-3, with a weak D call TRBD1 (6 bases). Germline assignment: CDR1 SGHDT and CDR2 YYEEEE. V was pared by 4 bases and J by 7 bases, with 10 bases between. The CDR3 consists of 12 residues. Written as DNA, the CDR3 is TGTGCCAGCAGCCTCAGGGGTCATACGCAGTATTTT. Translated: CASSLRGHTQYF.

The chain links TRBV2 to TRBJ1-2, with TRBD1 identical over 7 bases. The CDR3 is 13 amino acids. Germline V lookup: CDR1 SNHLY, CDR2 FYNNEI. Trimming cost V 5 bases and J 8 bases; bases outside gene matches: 8. The CDR3 DNA reads as TGTGCCAGCAGTAAAGACAGGGTGGAGGGCTACACCTTC. Protein sequence: CASSKDRVEGYTF.

This clonotype was counted a few times. This chain joins TRBV28 and TRBJ2-5; possibly TRBD1 for D (5 bases). The V gene lost 5 bases and the J gene lost 5 bases, with 15 bases spanning the gap. The germline V gene has CDR1 MDHEN and CDR2 SYDVKM. The CDR3 sequence is 14 residues long. The DNA for the CDR3 is TGTGCCAGCAGTAACCCAGGGTCAGGGGAGACCCAGTACTTC. It codes for CASSNPGSGETQYF. Using reference TRBV28 and TRBJ2-5 for the parts outside the CDR3, the full variable domain is DVKVTQSSRYLVKRTGEKVFLECVQDMDHENMFWYRQDPGLGLRLIYFSYDVKMKEKGDIPEGYSVSREKKERFSLILESASTNQTSMYLCASSNPGSGETQYFGPGTRLLVL.

This clonotype has just one count. The chain is built from TRBV5-1 and TRBJ1-1, with 8 bases that match TRBD1. V lost 0 bases to trimming and J lost 7 bases; unmatched junction nucleotides: 2. Germline V lookup: CDR1 SGHRS, CDR2 YFSETQ. This CDR3 is 13 amino acids long. In nucleotides, the CDR3 is TGCGCCAGCAGCTTGGAAACAGGGGGTGAAGCTTTCTTT. Translation gives CASSLETGGEAFF.

This chain links TRBV12-3 or TRBV12-4 with TRBJ1-1, with a weak D call TRBD1 (6 bases). Deletions cut 1 base from V and 0 bases from J, with 12 bases between. This CDR3 comprises 16 residues. CDR3 in DNA: TGTGCCAGCAGTTTAGGAGCTCAGGGGATGAACACTGAAGCTTTCTTT. It yields the protein CASSLGAQGMNTEAFF.

This clonotype was seen a few times. The chain employs TRBV24-1 and TRBJ2-5, with D unclear. Judging by the DNA end, TRBJ2-1 fits better; the J call may be wrong. Germline V gene sequence: CDR1 KGHDR, CDR2 SFDVKD. The CDR3 extends over 11 amino acids. The DNA for the CDR3 is TGTGCCACCAGTGCCCACAATGAGCAGTTCTTC. It is translated as CATSAHNEQFF.

The J gene is TRBJ1-2, the V gene TRBV6-5, with 7 bases aligning to TRBD1. V lost 7 bases to trimming and J lost 4 bases; unmatched junction nucleotides: 6. The CDR3 has 13 residues. CDR1 and CDR2 (germline): MNHEY, SVGAGI. The CDR3 here is CASKPGGTYGYTF. The CDR3 DNA reads TGTGCCAGCAAACCAGGGGGGACCTATGGCTACACCTTC.

The rearrangement uses TRBV10-3 and TRBJ2-5, with a tentative D call TRBD2 (6 bases). The end of the DNA is better explained by TRBJ2-1, so the J call may be wrong. CDR3 length equals 13 residues. CDR1 and CDR2 from the germline V gene are ENHRY and SYGVKD. The CDR3 coding sequence is TGTGCCATCATGGCGGGGAGTCAGGGTGAGCAGTTCTTC. Amino acids: CAIMAGSQGEQFF.

The gene calls are TRBV2 and TRBJ1-3; D is uncertain. Deletions cut 0 bases from V and 4 bases from J, with 10 bases between. Germline lookup yields CDR1 SNHLY and CDR2 FYNNEI. The CDR3 totals 15 residues. CDR3 sequence: CASSEALGRGNTIYF. DNA for the CDR3: TGTGCCAGCAGTGAAGCCCTCGGAAGGGGAAACACCATATATTTT.

There are a few counts of this clonotype. CDR3 sequence: CALKRTGGNTEAFF. Written as DNA, the CDR3 is TGTGCCCTCAAGAGGACAGGGGGTAACACTGAAGCTTTCTTT. V gene TRBV10-3 combines with J gene TRBJ1-1; 10 bases are a match to TRBD1. The germline V gene has CDR1 ENHRY and CDR2 SYGVKD. The trim removed 11 bases at V and 2 bases at J, leaving 8 bases unmatched. The CDR3 is made up of 14 amino acids.